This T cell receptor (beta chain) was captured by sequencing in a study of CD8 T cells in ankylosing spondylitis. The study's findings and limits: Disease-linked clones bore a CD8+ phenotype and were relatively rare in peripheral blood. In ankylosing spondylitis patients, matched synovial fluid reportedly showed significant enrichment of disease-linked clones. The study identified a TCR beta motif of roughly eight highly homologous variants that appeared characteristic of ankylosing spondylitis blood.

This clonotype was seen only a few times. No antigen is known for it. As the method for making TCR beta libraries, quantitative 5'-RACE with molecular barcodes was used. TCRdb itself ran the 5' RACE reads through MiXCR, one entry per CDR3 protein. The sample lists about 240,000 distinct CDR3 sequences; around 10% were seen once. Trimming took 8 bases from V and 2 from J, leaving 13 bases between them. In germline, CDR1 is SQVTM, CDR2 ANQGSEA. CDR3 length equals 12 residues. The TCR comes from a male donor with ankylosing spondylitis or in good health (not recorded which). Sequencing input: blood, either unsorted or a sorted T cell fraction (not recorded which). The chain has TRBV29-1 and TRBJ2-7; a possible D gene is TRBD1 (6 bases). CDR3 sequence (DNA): TGCAGCATTAGGGGGTCTGCCTACGAGCAGTACTTC. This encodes CSIRGSAYEQYF.